Listed here are 25 T cell receptor beta chains from one sample, sequenced in a study of cytomegalovirus exposure and HLA in healthy donors. The PCR contained 60 Vbeta and 13 Jbeta primers. Data came from immunoSEQ multiplex PCR; TCRdb stores just in-frame clones and leaves some out. The data contain tens of thousands of clones, 60% to 80% of them singletons. Sequenced material: PBMCs. The receptor set was obtained from a female donor in good health and CMV-seronegative.

This clone was recorded a few times. The chain links TRBV2 to TRBJ2-6; D gene unclear. The CDR3 spans 15 residues. Germline-derived CDR1 and CDR2 are SNHLY and FYNNEI. V lost 4 bases and J lost 3, with 10 bases in between. CDR3 nucleotide sequence: TGTGCCAGCAGTGCTCTAGTCCGTGGGGCCAACGTCCTGACTTTC. Translation: CASSALVRGANVLTF. Looking up the rest from reference TRBV2 and TRBJ2-6 gives the full variable domain: EPEVTQTPSHQVTQMGQEVILRCVPISNHLYFYWYRQILGQKVEFLVSFYNNEISEKSEIFDDQFSVERPDGSNFTLKIRSTKLEDSAMYFCASSALVRGANVLTFGAGSRLTVL.

The chain recombines TRBV7-2 with TRBJ2-5; possible D gene TRBD1, 6 bases. The CDR3 contains 17 residues. CDR1 is SGHTA, CDR2 FQGNSA, per germline. V was clipped by 1 base and J by 4 bases, with 19 bases between them. The CDR3 is CASSLEIPRGGGETQYF. CDR3 nucleotides: TGTGCCAGCAGCTTAGAAATACCCAGGGGTGGGGGAGAGACCCAGTACTTC.

V usage is TRBV29-1 and J usage is TRBJ2-3; D may be TRBD1 (6 bases). Looked up from germline, CDR1 is SQVTM and CDR2 is ANQGSEA. The CDR3 has 13 residues. V dropped 6 bases and J dropped 3 bases, with 13 bases sitting between them. DNA of the CDR3: TGCAGCGTAAACAGGGATGGGACAGATACGCAGTATTTT. This translates into CSVNRDGTDTQYF.

The V and J genes are TRBV7-9 and TRBJ1-1, with D possibly matching TRBD1 (6 bases). V was pared by 5 bases and J by 1 base, with 17 bases between. Germline values: CDR1 SEHNR, CDR2 FQNEAQ (reference sequence). The CDR3 loop spans 16 amino acids. The CDR3 nucleotides read TGTGCCAGCAGCCCTCTGGGAACAGGGTCGAACACTGAAGCTTTCTTT. Translated: CASSPLGTGSNTEAFF.

The chain employs TRBV2 and TRBJ2-1, with D possibly matching TRBD2 (6 bases). Germline CDR1 is SNHLY and CDR2 is FYNNEI. The V gene lost 10 bases and the J gene lost 5 bases, with 18 bases spanning the gap. CDR3 size: 14 residues. Here the CDR3 reads CAIPGASENNEQFF. The DNA for the CDR3 is TGTGCCATCCCTGGTGCTAGCGAGAACAATGAGCAGTTCTTC.

V and J are TRBV19 and TRBJ1-5; D is unclear. CDR3 size: 11 residues. Trimming shortened V by 7 bases and J by 9 bases, and 10 bases separated the two germline ends. Germline V gene data show CDR1 as LNHDA and CDR2 as SQIVND (reference sequence). The CDR3 region is CASTPIGPQHF. The CDR3 DNA reads as TGTGCCAGTACCCCGATCGGGCCCCAGCATTTT.

The chain joins TRBV12-1 to TRBJ1-5. TRBV12-1 is assigned pseudogene status. This CDR3 region has 12 residues. As DNA, the CDR3 is TGTGCCAGCAGCCGGGGGGAACAGCCCCAGCATTTT. Its protein product is CASSRGEQPQHF.

The chain links TRBV5-4 to TRBJ2-3; 11 nucleotides agree with TRBD2. V was clipped by 1 base and J by 2 bases; unmatched bases: 6. In germline, CDR1 is SGHNT, CDR2 YYREEE (reference sequence). The CDR3 loop spans 17 amino acids. The DNA for the CDR3 is TGTGCCAGCAGCTTGACTAGCGGGGGCCTTCTCACAGATACGCAGTATTTT. Translation: CASSLTSGGLLTDTQYF.

The chain combines TRBV2 with TRBJ2-2; perhaps TRBD2 as D (5 bases). Looked up from germline, CDR1 is SNHLY and CDR2 is FYNNEI. V was shortened by 6 bases and J by 6 bases, with 17 bases between the two germline ends. This CDR3 region has 15 residues. The CDR3 nucleotides read TGTGCCAGCAGGGCCGGACTCGGATCGGCCGGGGAGCTGTTTTTT. This gives the protein CASRAGLGSAGELFF.

CDR3 sequence (DNA): TGTGCCAGTAGTAGGACTAGCGGGAGCCTCAACGAGCAGTACTTC. Protein sequence: CASSRTSGSLNEQYF. The chain carries TRBV19 and TRBJ2-7; the match to TRBD2 covers 13 bases. Germline assignment: CDR1 LNHDA and CDR2 SQIVND (reference sequence). Trimming cost V 4 bases and J 5 bases; bases outside gene matches: 5. The CDR3 length is 15 residues.

The chain joins TRBV7-9 to TRBJ2-7; D may be TRBD1 (5 bases). Trimming removed 3 bases at V and 2 bases at J, with 11 bases between. The V gene's germline CDR1 is SEHNR and CDR2 FQNEAQ (reference sequence). The CDR3 contains 14 residues. The CDR3 region is CASSLGQGAYEQYF. CDR3 DNA sequence: TGTGCCAGCAGCTTGGGTCAGGGCGCCTACGAGCAGTACTTC.

This chain links TRBV5-1 with TRBJ1-4; D remains ambiguous. This CDR3 contains 14 residues. V was pared by 4 bases and J by 6 bases, with 13 bases between. In germline, CDR1 is SGHRS, CDR2 YFSETQ. The CDR3 bases are TGCGCCAGCAGCCCAATCAGTATATATGAAAAACTGTTTTTT. Amino acid sequence: CASSPISIYEKLFF.

The CDR3 is CASSVADRTLADGGYTF. The CDR3 DNA is TGTGCCAGCAGCGTAGCGGACAGAACGCTGGCGGACGGCGGCTACACCTTC. The gene calls are TRBV13 and TRBJ1-2, with D possibly being TRBD1 (6 bases). This CDR3 contains 17 residues. The germline V and J ends were trimmed by 5 bases and 8 bases, with 27 bases remaining between them. CDR1 is PRHDT, CDR2 FYEKMQ, per germline (reference sequence).

The rearrangement joins TRBV15 to TRBJ1-2; the match to TRBD1 covers 8 bases. There are 16 residues in the CDR3. Germline lookup yields CDR1 LNHNV and CDR2 YYDKDF (reference sequence). The ends lost 5 bases at V and 7 bases at J; junction bases unmatched: 15. CDR3 amino acids: CATSPPGQGRRGGYTF. CDR3 DNA: TGTGCCACCAGCCCTCCCGGACAGGGAAGACGAGGTGGCTACACCTTC.

This clone was counted only a few times. The chain is built from TRBV6-1 and TRBJ2-3; D is unclear. Germline-derived CDR1 and CDR2 are MNHNS and SASEGT. Trimming took off 6 bases at V and 1 base at J, with 14 bases between the two ends. The CDR3 is 15 residues long. CDR3 region: CASSLLGEGTDTQYF. CDR3 bases: TGTGCCAGCAGCCTCCTAGGAGAAGGCACAGATACGCAGTATTTT.

V usage is TRBV5-4 and J usage is TRBJ2-1, with a weak D call TRBD1 (6 bases). There are 15 residues in the CDR3. Germline V lookup: CDR1 SGHNT, CDR2 YYREEE (reference sequence). Trimming cost V 3 bases and J 5 bases, with 15 bases left between them. Here the CDR3 reads CASSYKQGLHNEQFF. CDR3 nucleotide sequence: TGTGCCAGCAGCTACAAACAGGGATTGCACAATGAGCAGTTCTTC.

The V and J genes are TRBV13 and TRBJ2-3, with 8 nucleotides matching TRBD1. V shed 4 bases and J 2 bases; nucleotides not matched to a gene: 11. CDR1 and CDR2 (germline): PRHDT, FYEKMQ (reference sequence). This CDR3 region has 17 residues. In nucleotides, the CDR3 is TGTGCCAGCAGCTCCACATTACAGGGGGGAAACACAGATACGCAGTATTTT. Translating gives CASSSTLQGGNTDTQYF.

V and J are TRBV6-5 and TRBJ1-1, with D perhaps TRBD1 (5 bases). CDR3 length: 14 residues. CDR1 is MNHEY, CDR2 SVGAGI, per germline. Trimming took 1 base from V and 11 from J, leaving 17 bases between them. The CDR3, as DNA: TGTGCCAGCAGTTACTTACAGGAACCTTTTGGGGCTTTCTTT. It codes for CASSYLQEPFGAFF.

This clone was detected once. The chain couples TRBV18 to TRBJ1-1, with 9 bases lining up with TRBD1. The CDR3 sequence is 17 residues long. Germline V lookup: CDR1 KGHSH, CDR2 LQKENI. J lost 3 bases, V lost 3 bases, and 11 bases had no gene match. The CDR3: CASSPVPGQGGYTEAFF. DNA for the CDR3: TGTGCCAGCTCACCGGTCCCGGGACAGGGAGGGTACACTGAAGCTTTCTTT.

The rearrangement links TRBV5-4 to TRBJ1-6, with 10 bases aligning to TRBD1. The CDR3 is made up of 14 amino acids. With V trimmed by 4 bases and J by 7 bases, 2 bases remained unmatched. Looked up from germline, CDR1 is SGHNT and CDR2 is YYREEE (reference sequence). This CDR3 reads CASSMGQGNSPLHF. The CDR3 DNA reads as TGTGCCAGCAGCATGGGACAGGGGAATTCACCCCTCCACTTT.

This chain links TRBV11-3 with TRBJ2-3; D remains unclear. The CDR3 consists of 15 residues. V was cut by 5 bases and J by 2 bases, with 14 bases left in between. Germline V gene sequence: CDR1 SGHNT, CDR2 YENEEA. The DNA of the CDR3 is TGTGCCAGCAGCACCAGTGCGGAGTACACAGATACGCAGTATTTT. It yields the protein CASSTSAEYTDTQYF.

The genes are TRBV9 and TRBJ1-3; maybe TRBD1 (6 bases). Germline V CDR1 and CDR2: SGDLS, YYNGEE. The CDR3 is 17 residues long. Deletions cut 2 bases from V and 0 bases from J, with 15 bases between. In DNA, the CDR3 is TGTGCCAGCAGCGTCTCACCGGGACACCTCTCTGGAAACACCATATATTTT. This translates into CASSVSPGHLSGNTIYF.

On this clone: In the same sample, other DNA sequences code for this CDR3. The chain uses TRBV28 and TRBJ2-7; tentative D call: TRBD1 (6 bases). The ends were cut back, 5 bases at V and 4 bases at J, with 12 bases in the middle. This CDR3 is built from 13 residues. The germline V gene encodes CDR1 MDHEN and CDR2 SYDVKM. This CDR3 reads CASSPGQTYEQYF. The CDR3 DNA follows: TGTGCCAGCAGTCCCGGACAGACGTACGAGCAGTACTTC.

The V gene is TRBV5-4, the J gene TRBJ2-3; perhaps TRBD2 as D (6 bases). This CDR3 contains 14 residues. V lost 4 bases and J 3 bases, leaving 12 bases between the germline ends. Germline CDR1 is SGHNT and CDR2 is YYREEE (reference sequence). The CDR3, as DNA: TGTGCCAGCAGCCTACGGACTACTACAGATACGCAGTATTTT. Residues: CASSLRTTTDTQYF.

V is TRBV21-1 and J is TRBJ1-5; the listed D gene, TRBD1, was not tested against the DNA. TRBV21-1 constitutes a pseudogene. The CDR3 runs 14 residues. The CDR3 DNA reads as TGTGCCACCCCCCCGGGACAGGTCAATCAGCCCCAGCATTTT. Amino acid sequence: CATPPGQVNQPQHF.